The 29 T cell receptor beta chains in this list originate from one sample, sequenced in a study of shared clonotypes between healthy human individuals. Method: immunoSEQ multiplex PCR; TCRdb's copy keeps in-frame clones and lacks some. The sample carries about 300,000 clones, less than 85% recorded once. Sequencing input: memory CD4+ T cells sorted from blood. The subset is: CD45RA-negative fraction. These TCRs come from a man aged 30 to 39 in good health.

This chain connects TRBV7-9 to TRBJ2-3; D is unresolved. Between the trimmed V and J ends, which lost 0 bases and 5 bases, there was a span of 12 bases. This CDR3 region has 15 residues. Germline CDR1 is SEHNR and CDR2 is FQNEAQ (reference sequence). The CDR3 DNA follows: TGTGCCAGCAGCTTAGCTTCCACTCTGGTAGATACGCAGTATTTT. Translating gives CASSLASTLVDTQYF.

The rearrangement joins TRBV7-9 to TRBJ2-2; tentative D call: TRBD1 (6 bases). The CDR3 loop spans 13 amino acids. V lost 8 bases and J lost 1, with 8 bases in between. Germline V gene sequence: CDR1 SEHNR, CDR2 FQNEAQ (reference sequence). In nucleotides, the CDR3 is TGTGCCAGCCCGGGACAGAACACCGGGGAGCTGTTTTTT. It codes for CASPGQNTGELFF.

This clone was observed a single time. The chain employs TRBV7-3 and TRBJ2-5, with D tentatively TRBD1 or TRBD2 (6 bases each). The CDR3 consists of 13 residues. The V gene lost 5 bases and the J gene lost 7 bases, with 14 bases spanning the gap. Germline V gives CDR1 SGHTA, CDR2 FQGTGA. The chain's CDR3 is CASSHGGGRTQYF. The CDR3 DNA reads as TGTGCCAGCAGCCATGGTGGGGGGCGGACCCAGTACTTC.

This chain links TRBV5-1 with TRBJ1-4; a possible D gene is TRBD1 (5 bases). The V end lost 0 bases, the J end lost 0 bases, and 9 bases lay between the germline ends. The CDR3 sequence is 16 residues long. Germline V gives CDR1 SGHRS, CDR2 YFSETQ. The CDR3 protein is CASSLGRDATNEKLFF. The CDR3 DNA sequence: TGCGCCAGCAGCTTGGGCAGGGATGCAACTAATGAAAAACTGTTTTTT.

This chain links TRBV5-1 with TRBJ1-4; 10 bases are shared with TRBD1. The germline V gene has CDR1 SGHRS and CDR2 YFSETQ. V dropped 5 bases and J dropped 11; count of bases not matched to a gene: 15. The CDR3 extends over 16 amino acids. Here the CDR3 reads CASSLTTGTGVGKLFF. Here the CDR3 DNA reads TGCGCCAGCAGTTTAACAACCGGGACAGGGGTTGGGAAACTGTTTTTT.

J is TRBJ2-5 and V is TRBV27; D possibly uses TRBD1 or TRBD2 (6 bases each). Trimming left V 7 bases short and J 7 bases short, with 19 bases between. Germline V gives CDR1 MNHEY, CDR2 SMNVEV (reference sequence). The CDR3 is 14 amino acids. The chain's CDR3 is CASKEGGPLGTQYF. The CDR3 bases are TGTGCCAGCAAGGAGGGGGGTCCCCTGGGGACCCAGTACTTC.

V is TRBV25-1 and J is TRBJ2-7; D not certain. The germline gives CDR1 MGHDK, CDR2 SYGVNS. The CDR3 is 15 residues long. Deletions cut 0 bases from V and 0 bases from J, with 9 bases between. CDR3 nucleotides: TGTGCCAGCAGTGAATACGGCATCCTCTCCTACGAGCAGTACTTC. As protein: CASSEYGILSYEQYF.

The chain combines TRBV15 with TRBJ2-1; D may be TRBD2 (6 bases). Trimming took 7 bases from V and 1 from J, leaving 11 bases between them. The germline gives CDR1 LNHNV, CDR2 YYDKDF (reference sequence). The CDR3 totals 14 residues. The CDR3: CATTGVGSYNEQFF. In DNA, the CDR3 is TGTGCCACCACGGGAGTCGGATCCTACAATGAGCAGTTCTTC.

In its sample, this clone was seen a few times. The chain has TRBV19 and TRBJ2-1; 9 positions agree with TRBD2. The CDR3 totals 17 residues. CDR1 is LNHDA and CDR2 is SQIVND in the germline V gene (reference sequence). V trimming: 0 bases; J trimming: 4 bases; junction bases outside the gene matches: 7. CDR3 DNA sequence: TGTGCCAGTAGTATAGAACTACCTAGCGGGGCATACAATGAGCAGTTCTTC. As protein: CASSIELPSGAYNEQFF.

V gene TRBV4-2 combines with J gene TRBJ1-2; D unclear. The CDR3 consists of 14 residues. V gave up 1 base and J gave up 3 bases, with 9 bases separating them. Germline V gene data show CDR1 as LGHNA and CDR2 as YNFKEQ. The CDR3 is CASSQAILDYGYTF. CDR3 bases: TGTGCCAGCAGCCAAGCCATATTGGACTATGGCTACACCTTC.

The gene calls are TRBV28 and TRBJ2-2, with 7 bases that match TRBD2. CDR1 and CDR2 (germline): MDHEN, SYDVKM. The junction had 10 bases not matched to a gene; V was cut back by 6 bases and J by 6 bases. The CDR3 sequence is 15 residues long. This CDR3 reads CASSFPAGVSGELFF. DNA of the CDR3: TGTGCCAGCAGCTTCCCTGCGGGAGTTTCCGGGGAGCTGTTTTTT.

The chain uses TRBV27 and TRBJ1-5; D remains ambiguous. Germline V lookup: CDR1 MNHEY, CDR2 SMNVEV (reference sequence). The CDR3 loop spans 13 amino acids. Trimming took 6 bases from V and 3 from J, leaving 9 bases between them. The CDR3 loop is CASREYSNQPQHF. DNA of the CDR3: TGTGCCAGCAGGGAGTATTCCAATCAGCCCCAGCATTTT.

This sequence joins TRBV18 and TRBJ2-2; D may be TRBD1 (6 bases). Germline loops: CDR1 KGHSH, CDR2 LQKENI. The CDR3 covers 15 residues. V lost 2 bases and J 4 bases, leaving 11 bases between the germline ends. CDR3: CASSPVGASTGELFF. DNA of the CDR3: TGTGCCAGCTCACCAGTGGGGGCGAGCACCGGGGAGCTGTTTTTT.

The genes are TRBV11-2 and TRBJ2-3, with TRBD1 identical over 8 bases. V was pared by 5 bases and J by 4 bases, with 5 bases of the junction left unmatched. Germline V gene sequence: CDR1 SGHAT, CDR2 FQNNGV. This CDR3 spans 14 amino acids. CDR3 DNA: TGTGCCAGCAGCGAAGACAGGGGCCCAGATACGCAGTATTTT. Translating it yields CASSEDRGPDTQYF.

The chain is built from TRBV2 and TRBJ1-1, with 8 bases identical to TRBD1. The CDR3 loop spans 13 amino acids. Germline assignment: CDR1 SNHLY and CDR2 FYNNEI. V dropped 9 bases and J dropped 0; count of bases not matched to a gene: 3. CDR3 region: CASGDRLNTEAFF. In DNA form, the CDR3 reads TGTGCCAGTGGGGACAGGCTGAACACTGAAGCTTTCTTT.

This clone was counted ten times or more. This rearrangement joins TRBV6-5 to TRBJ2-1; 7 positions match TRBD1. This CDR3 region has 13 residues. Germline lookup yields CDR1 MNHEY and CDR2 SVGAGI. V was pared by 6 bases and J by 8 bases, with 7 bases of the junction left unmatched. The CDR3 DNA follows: TGTGCCAGCAGAAAACCGCAGGGGGATGAGCAGTTCTTC. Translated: CASRKPQGDEQFF.

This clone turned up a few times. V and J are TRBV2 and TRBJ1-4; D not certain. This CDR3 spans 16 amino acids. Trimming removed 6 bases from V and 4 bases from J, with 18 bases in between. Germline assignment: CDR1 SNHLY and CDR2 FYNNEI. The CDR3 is CASRDKPETNNEKLFF. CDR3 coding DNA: TGTGCCAGCAGAGATAAACCGGAGACTAATAATGAAAAACTGTTTTTT.

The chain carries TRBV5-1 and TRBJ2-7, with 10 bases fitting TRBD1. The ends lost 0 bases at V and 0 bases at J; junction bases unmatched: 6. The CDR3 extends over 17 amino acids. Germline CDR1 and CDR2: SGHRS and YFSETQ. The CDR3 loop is CASSLAERTGGSYEQYF. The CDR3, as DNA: TGCGCCAGCAGCTTGGCCGAAAGGACAGGGGGCTCCTACGAGCAGTACTTC.

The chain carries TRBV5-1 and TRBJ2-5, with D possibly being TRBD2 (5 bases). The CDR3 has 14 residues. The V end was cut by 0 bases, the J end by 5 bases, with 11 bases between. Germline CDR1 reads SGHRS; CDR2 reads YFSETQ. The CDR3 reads CASSLAGWEETQYF. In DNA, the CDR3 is TGCGCCAGCAGCTTGGCCGGGTGGGAGGAGACCCAGTACTTC.

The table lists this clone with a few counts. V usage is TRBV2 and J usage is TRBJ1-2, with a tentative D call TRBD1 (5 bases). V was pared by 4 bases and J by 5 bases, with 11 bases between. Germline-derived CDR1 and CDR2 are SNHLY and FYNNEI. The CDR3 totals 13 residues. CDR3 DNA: TGTGCCAGCAGTGCCGGACAACGTTATGGCTACACCTTC. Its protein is CASSAGQRYGYTF.

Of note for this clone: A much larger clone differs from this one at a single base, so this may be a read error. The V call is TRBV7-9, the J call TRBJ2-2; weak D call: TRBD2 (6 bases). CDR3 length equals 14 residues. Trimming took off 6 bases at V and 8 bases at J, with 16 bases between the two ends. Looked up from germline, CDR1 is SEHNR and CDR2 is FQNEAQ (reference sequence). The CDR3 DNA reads TGTGCCAGCAGGGAGGGCAGTCGGACTGGGGAGCTGTTTTTT. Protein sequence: CASREGSRTGELFF.

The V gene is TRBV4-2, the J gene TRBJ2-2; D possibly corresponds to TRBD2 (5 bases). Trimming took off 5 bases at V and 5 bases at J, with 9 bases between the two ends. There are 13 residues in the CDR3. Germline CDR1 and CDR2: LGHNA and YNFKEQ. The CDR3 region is CASSNPGTGELFF. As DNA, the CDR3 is TGTGCCAGCAGCAACCCGGGGACCGGGGAGCTGTTTTTT.

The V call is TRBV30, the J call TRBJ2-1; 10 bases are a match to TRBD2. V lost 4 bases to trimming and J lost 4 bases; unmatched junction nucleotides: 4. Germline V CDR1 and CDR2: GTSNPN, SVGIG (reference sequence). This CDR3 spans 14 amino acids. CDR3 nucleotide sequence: TGTGCCTGGACTCGGACTAGCGGATACAATGAGCAGTTCTTC. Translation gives CAWTRTSGYNEQFF.

The CDR3 here is CASSPNPRTSYNEQFF. The CDR3 nucleotides read TGTGCCAGCTCACCAAACCCGAGGACTAGCTACAATGAGCAGTTCTTC. The rearrangement uses TRBV18 and TRBJ2-1, with 7 nucleotides matching TRBD2. The CDR3 is 16 residues long. J gave up 3 bases and V 2 bases, and 7 bases lay outside the gene matches. Germline values: CDR1 KGHSH, CDR2 LQKENI. Complete variable domain (other parts from reference TRBV18 and TRBJ2-1): NAGVMQNPRHLVRRRGQEARLRCSPMKGHSHVYWYRQLPEEGLKFMVYLQKENIIDESGMPKERFSAEFPKEGPSILRIQQVVRGDSAAYFCASSPNPRTSYNEQFFGPGTRLTVL.

This CDR3 reads CASSIWSSGLTDTQYF. The CDR3 DNA reads TGTGCCAGTAGTATTTGGTCTAGCGGACTCACAGATACGCAGTATTTT. The genes are TRBV19 and TRBJ2-3; 7 bases map to TRBD2. The CDR3 is 16 amino acids. CDR1 is LNHDA, CDR2 SQIVND, per germline (reference sequence). V shed 3 bases and J 2 bases; nucleotides not matched to a gene: 8.

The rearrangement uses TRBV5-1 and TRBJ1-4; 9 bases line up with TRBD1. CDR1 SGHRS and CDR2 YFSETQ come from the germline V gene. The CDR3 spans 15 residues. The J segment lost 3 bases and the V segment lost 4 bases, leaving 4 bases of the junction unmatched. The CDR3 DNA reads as TGCGCCAGCAGCCAACAGGGGGCGTCTAATGAAAAACTGTTTTTT. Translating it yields CASSQQGASNEKLFF.

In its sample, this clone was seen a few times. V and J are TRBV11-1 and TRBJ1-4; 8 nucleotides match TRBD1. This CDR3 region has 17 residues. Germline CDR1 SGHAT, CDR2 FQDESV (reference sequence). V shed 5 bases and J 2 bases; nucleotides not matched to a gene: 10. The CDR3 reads CASSAGLGQATNEKLFF. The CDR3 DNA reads TGTGCCAGCAGCGCCGGCCTGGGACAGGCGACTAATGAAAAACTGTTTTTT.

The CDR3 sequence is CASSNPVSTEAFF. The DNA for the CDR3 is TGTGCCAGTAGTAACCCAGTGTCCACTGAAGCTTTCTTT. The chain couples TRBV19 to TRBJ1-1; no clear D gene. This CDR3 has 13 residues. V lost 4 bases and J 4 bases, leaving 10 bases between the germline ends. Per the germline V gene, CDR1 is LNHDA and CDR2 is SQIVND (reference sequence).

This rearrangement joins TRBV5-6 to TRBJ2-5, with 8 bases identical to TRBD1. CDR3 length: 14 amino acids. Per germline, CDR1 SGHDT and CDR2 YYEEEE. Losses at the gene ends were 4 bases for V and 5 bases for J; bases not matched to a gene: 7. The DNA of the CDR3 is TGTGCCAGCAGCAGCGTCACAGGGGGGGAGACCCAGTACTTC. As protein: CASSSVTGGETQYF. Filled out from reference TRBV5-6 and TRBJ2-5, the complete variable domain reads DAGVTQSPTHLIKTRGQQVTLRCSPKSGHDTVSWYQQALGQGPQFIFQYYEEEERQRGNFPDRFSGHQFPNYSSELNVNALLLGDSALYLCASSSVTGGETQYFGPGTRLLVL.